This TCR beta chain is drawn from a study of T cell repertoires in cytomegalovirus infection. Study-level information: An indication of both CMV infection and matching HLA type came from public TCR beta signatures. Study results and limitations: Identification of carriers of CMV plus the relevant HLA was performed using cumulative public TCR beta family frequency. Dominating the ex vivo response were HLA-C-restricted CMV-specific TCR beta clonotypes.

TCRdb re-analysed the reads in MiXCR, keeping a single row per CDR3 protein. The sample lists 360,000 or so distinct CDR3 sequences; about 34% were seen once. CDR1 and CDR2 from the germline V gene are MNHNY and SVGAGI (reference sequence). V lost 6 bases, J lost 1 base, and 8 bases stayed unmatched. This CDR3 contains 17 residues. As regards this clonotype: The antigen is unknown.

This sample comprised cultured PBMCs, obtained from culture after CMV antigen stimulation. The sequence derives from a human donor in good health (CMV status not recorded). Some clones in this sample may be carry-over from other donors' samples. The chain combines TRBV6-6 with TRBJ2-3; TRBD2 agrees at 12 bases. The CDR3 DNA reads TGTGCCAGCAGCCTAGCGGGAGGGATGACCCGCACAGATACGCAGTATTTT. This codes for CASSLAGGMTRTDTQYF.